The 2 T cell receptor beta chains below come from one sample, sequenced in a study of cytomegalovirus exposure and HLA in healthy donors. 60 Vbeta and 13 Jbeta primers were used in PCR. The repertoire was sequenced with immunoSEQ multiplex PCR; TCRdb's copy has only in-frame clones and lacks some. The sample shows about 69,000 clones, around 70% of them seen only once. The specimen sequenced was PBMCs. Receptors originate from a woman aged 25 to 45 in good health and CMV-seronegative.

The V gene is TRBV7-2, the J gene TRBJ2-7, with D uncertain. V lost 5 bases to trimming and J lost 2 bases, with 13 bases between them. Germline V gene data show CDR1 as SGHTA and CDR2 as FQGNSA. The length of the CDR3 is 14 residues. Here the CDR3 reads CASSPYQKTYEQYF. As DNA, the CDR3 is TGTGCCAGCAGCCCTTATCAGAAGACCTACGAGCAGTACTTC.

The genes are TRBV14 and TRBJ2-3; 11 bases are a match to TRBD2. The CDR3 consists of 18 residues. The germline CDR1 and CDR2 sequences are SGHDN and FVKESK. The junction had 8 bases not matched to a gene; V was cut back by 3 bases and J by 0 bases. CDR3 in DNA: TGTGCCAGCAGCCAGTTCCCGGGACTAGCGGTGAGCACAGATACGCAGTATTTT. Translation gives CASSQFPGLAVSTDTQYF.